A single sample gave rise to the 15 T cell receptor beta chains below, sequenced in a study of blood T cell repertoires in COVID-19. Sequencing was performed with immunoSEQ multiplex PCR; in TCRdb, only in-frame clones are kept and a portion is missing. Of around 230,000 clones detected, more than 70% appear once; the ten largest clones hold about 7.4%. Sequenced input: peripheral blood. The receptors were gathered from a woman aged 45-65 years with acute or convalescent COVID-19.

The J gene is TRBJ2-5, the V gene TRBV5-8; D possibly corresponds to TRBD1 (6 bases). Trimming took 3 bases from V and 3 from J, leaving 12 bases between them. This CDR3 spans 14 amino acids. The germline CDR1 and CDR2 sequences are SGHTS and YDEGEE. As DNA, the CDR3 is TGTGCCAGCAGCTCCTCTAACAGGGAAGAGACCCAGTACTTC. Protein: CASSSSNREETQYF. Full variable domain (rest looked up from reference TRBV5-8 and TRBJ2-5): EAGVTQSPTHLIKTRGQQATLRCSPISGHTSVYWYQQALGLGLQFLLWYDEGEERNRGNFPPRFSGRQFPNYSSELNVNALELEDSALYLCASSSSNREETQYFGPGTRLLVL.

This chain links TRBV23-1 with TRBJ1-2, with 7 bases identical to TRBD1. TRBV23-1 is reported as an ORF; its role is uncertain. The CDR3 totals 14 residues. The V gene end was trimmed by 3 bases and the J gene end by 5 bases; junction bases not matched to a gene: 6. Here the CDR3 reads CASSHTGTAYGYTF. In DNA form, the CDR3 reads TGCGCCAGCAGTCATACCGGGACAGCTTATGGCTACACCTTC.

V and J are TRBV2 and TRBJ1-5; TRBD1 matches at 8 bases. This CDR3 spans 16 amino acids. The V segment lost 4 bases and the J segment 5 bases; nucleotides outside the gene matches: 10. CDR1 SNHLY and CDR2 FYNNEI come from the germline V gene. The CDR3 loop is CASSGYRTGSDQPQHF. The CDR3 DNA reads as TGTGCCAGCAGTGGCTACAGGACAGGGTCTGATCAGCCCCAGCATTTT.

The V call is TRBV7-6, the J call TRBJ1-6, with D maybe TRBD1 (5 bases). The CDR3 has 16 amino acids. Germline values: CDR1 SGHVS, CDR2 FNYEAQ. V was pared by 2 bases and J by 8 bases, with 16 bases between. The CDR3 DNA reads TGTGCCAGCAGCTTATATGGGTCCAGGGTTGATTCACCCCTCCACTTT. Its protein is CASSLYGSRVDSPLHF. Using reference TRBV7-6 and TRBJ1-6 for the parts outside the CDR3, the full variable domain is GAGVSQSPRYKVTKRGQDVALRCDPISGHVSLYWYRQALGQGPEFLTYFNYEAQQDKSGLPNDRFSAERPEGSISTLTIQRTEQRDSAMYRCASSLYGSRVDSPLHFGNGTRLTVT.

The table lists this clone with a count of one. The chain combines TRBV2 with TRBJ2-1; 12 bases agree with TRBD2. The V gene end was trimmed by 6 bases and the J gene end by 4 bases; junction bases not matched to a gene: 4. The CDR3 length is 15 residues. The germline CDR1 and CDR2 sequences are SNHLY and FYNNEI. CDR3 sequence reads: CASSPLAGGYNEQFF. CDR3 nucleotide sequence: TGTGCCAGCAGCCCACTAGCGGGAGGATACAATGAGCAGTTCTTC.

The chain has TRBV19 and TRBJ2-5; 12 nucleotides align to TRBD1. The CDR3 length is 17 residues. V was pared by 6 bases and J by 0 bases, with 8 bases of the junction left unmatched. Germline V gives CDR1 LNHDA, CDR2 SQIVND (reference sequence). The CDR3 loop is CASSMAGTGGYQETQYF. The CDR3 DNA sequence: TGTGCCAGTAGCATGGCCGGGACAGGGGGCTACCAAGAGACCCAGTACTTC.

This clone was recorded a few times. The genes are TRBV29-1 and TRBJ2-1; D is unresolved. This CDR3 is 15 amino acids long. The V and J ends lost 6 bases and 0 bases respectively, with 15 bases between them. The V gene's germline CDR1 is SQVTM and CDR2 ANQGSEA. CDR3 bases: TGCAGCGTCGCCATATCACCGAGCTCCTACAATGAGCAGTTCTTC. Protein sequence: CSVAISPSSYNEQFF.

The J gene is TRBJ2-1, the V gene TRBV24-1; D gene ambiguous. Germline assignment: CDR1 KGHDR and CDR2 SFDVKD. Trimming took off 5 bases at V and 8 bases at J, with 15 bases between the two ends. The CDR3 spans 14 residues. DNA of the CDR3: TGTGCCACCAGTGCCTTCCTAGTGAACGATGAGCAGTTCTTC. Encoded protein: CATSAFLVNDEQFF.

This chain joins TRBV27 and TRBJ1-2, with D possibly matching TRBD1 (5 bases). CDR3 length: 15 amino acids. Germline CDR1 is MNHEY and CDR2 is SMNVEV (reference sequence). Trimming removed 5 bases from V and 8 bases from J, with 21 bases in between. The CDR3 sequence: CASSPFWGGNTGYTF. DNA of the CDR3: TGTGCCAGCAGTCCCTTTTGGGGGGGAAATACGGGCTACACCTTC.

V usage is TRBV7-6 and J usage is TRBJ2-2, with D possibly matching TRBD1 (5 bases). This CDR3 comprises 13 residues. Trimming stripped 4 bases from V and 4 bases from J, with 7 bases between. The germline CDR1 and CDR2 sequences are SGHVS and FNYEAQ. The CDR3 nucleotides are TGTGCCAGCAGCTGGACACCCACCGGGGAGCTGTTTTTT. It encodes CASSWTPTGELFF.

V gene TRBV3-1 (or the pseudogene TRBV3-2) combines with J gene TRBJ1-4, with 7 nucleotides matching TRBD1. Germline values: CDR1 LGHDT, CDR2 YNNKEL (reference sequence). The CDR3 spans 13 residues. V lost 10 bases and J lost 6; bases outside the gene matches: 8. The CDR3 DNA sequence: TGTGCCACCAGGCCAACAGGGGATGAAAAACTGTTTTTT. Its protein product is CATRPTGDEKLFF.

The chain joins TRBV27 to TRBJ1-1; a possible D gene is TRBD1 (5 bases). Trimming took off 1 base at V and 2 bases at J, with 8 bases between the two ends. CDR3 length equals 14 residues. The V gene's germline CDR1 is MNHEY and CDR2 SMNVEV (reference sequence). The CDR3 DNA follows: TGTGCCAGCAGTTTATATCAGGGAAACACTGAAGCTTTCTTT. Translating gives CASSLYQGNTEAFF.

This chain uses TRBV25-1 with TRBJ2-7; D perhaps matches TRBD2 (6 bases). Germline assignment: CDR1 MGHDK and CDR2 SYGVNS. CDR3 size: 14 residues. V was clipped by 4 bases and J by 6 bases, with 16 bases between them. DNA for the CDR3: TGTGCCAGCAGTGGGGGACTCTGGGGGTCCGAGCAGTACTTC. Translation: CASSGGLWGSEQYF.

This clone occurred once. DNA for the CDR3: TGTGCCAGCAGCCACGGGGGGCGAGAGGCCTATGGCTACACCTTC. It encodes CASSHGGREAYGYTF. The chain employs TRBV3-1 (or the pseudogene TRBV3-2) and TRBJ1-2; tentatively, D is TRBD1 (6 bases). Germline V lookup: CDR1 LGHDT, CDR2 YNNKEL (reference sequence). Trimming took 3 bases from V and 4 from J, leaving 15 bases between them. The CDR3 runs to 15 residues.

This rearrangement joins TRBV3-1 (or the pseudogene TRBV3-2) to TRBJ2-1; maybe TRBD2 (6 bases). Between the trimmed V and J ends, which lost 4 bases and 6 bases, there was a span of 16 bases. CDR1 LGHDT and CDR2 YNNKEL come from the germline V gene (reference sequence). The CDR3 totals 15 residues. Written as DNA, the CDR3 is TGTGCCAGCAGCCGTCGGGACTCACGGCCCAATGAGCAGTTCTTC. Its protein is CASSRRDSRPNEQFF.